These 23 T cell receptor beta chains were sequenced from one sample in a study of human T cells and chemical hapten exposure. TCRdb reprocessed the RACE reads with MiXCR, giving one entry per CDR3 protein. Altogether approximately 34,000 distinct CDR3 sequences are present, 5.5% being singletons, with the ten largest covering about 13%. Time point described: healthy volunteer bleed at 6 weeks. The authors' total RNA extraction used unfractionated whole blood. The specimen sequenced was whole blood. The receptors shown here come from a human donor in good health. Some clones in this sample may be carry-over from other donors' samples.

This clonotype has at least ten counts. The rearrangement joins TRBV20-1 to TRBJ1-5; D not resolved. Germline V gene data show CDR1 as DFQATT and CDR2 as SNEGSKA (reference sequence). The V end lost 0 bases, the J end lost 7 bases, and 13 bases lay between the germline ends. The CDR3 consists of 14 residues. The CDR3 here is CSARDNQVGQPQHF. CDR3 DNA: TGCAGTGCTAGAGATAACCAGGTCGGGCAGCCCCAGCATTTT.

The chain uses TRBV29-1 and TRBJ2-5; tentatively, D is TRBD1 (5 bases). Germline CDR1 and CDR2: SQVTM and ANQGSEA. The CDR3 has 17 amino acids. V lost 0 bases, J lost 5 bases, and 22 bases lay in between. CDR3 bases: TGCAGCGTTGAAGATAACAGGTTGAACCAAATCTCGGAGACCCAGTACTTC. Translation: CSVEDNRLNQISETQYF.

This clonotype was seen repeatedly, ten times or more. The chain recombines TRBV7-9 with TRBJ2-1; either TRBD1 or TRBD2 may fit D (6 bases each). With 6 bases removed from V and 8 bases from J, the gap between germline ends came to 11 bases. The germline V gene has CDR1 SEHNR and CDR2 FQNEAQ (reference sequence). This CDR3 spans 12 amino acids. The CDR3 bases are TGTGCCAGCAGTTCAGGGGAGGATGAGCAGTTCTTC. Protein sequence: CASSSGEDEQFF.

V is TRBV7-2 and J is TRBJ2-3, with 9 positions matching TRBD2. Germline assignment: CDR1 SGHTA and CDR2 FQGNSA. The CDR3 totals 18 residues. With 1 base clipped from V and 0 bases from J, the junction kept 8 bases outside the gene matches. The CDR3 nucleotides are TGTGCCAGCAGCTTAGTTCCAGCGGGGGGCTATAGCACAGATACGCAGTATTTT. Translating it yields CASSLVPAGGYSTDTQYF.

There are many counts of this clonotype. This sequence joins TRBV6-1 and TRBJ1-3, with D unresolved. The CDR3 is 12 amino acids. V lost 8 bases and J 4 bases, leaving 9 bases between the germline ends. Germline CDR1 MNHNS, CDR2 SASEGT. CDR3 in DNA: TGTGCCAGCTTCTTGGACGGAAACACCATATATTTT. It yields the protein CASFLDGNTIYF.

This clonotype was recorded many times. This sequence joins TRBV27 and TRBJ1-1, with D perhaps TRBD1 (6 bases). V lost 4 bases to trimming and J lost 3 bases, with 15 bases between them. CDR3 length: 15 amino acids. CDR1 is MNHEY and CDR2 is SMNVEV in the germline V gene (reference sequence). The CDR3 is CASSSLSGADTEAFF. The DNA of the CDR3 is TGTGCCAGCAGTTCTCTTTCAGGGGCAGACACTGAAGCTTTCTTT.

This clonotype was recorded many times. The chain links TRBV28 to TRBJ1-5; D gene uncertain. Germline lookup yields CDR1 MDHEN and CDR2 SYDVKM. V lost 3 bases and J lost 7, with 19 bases in between. The CDR3 length is 16 residues. The CDR3 DNA sequence: TGTGCCAGCAGTTTTAGAGGAGGGAGGGTTAGACAGCCCCAGCATTTT. Protein product: CASSFRGGRVRQPQHF.

This clonotype was picked up many times. The chain is built from TRBV10-3 and TRBJ2-5; 12 nucleotides agree with TRBD2. In germline, CDR1 is ENHRY, CDR2 SYGVKD. V lost 11 bases, J lost 2 bases, and 3 bases stayed unmatched. This CDR3 is 13 amino acids long. The CDR3 protein is CAASGGEQETQYF. DNA for the CDR3: TGTGCCGCTAGCGGGGGGGAGCAAGAGACCCAGTACTTC.

This clonotype has ten or more counts. The J gene is TRBJ2-6, the V gene TRBV14; D gene unclear. V lost 4 bases and J lost 9, with 7 bases in between. This CDR3 is 12 amino acids long. Germline CDR1 reads SGHDN; CDR2 reads FVKESK. CDR3 bases: TGTGCCAGCAGCCCCGAATACAACGTCCTGACTTTC. This encodes CASSPEYNVLTF.

This clonotype was recorded at least ten times. The chain employs TRBV11-2 and TRBJ1-1; possibly TRBD1 for D (6 bases). The V end lost 6 bases, the J end lost 1 base, and 12 bases lay between the germline ends. There are 14 residues in the CDR3. Germline V gene lookup returns CDR1 SGHAT and CDR2 FQNNGV. The CDR3 nucleotides are TGTGCCAGCAGGGCTCTGACAGGGAACACTGAAGCTTTCTTT. Amino acids: CASRALTGNTEAFF.

This clonotype was recorded many times. The chain recombines TRBV1 with TRBJ2-1. TRBV1 is classified as a pseudogene. CDR3 length: 16 amino acids. CDR3 nucleotides: TGCACCAGCAGCCAAGATAAAGAGTGGAACTACAATGAGCAGTTCTTC. It specifies CTSSQDKEWNYNEQFF.

This clonotype was recorded many times. V usage is TRBV6-1 and J usage is TRBJ2-1; TRBD2 agrees at 11 bases. The junction had 6 bases not matched to a gene; V was cut back by 3 bases and J by 8 bases. This CDR3 is 15 amino acids long. Germline V gene sequence: CDR1 MNHNS, CDR2 SASEGT. The CDR3 is CASSEVAGGSDEQFF. As DNA, the CDR3 is TGTGCCAGCAGTGAGGTAGCGGGGGGGTCAGATGAGCAGTTCTTC.

The rearrangement uses TRBV23-1 and TRBJ2-3; D is undetermined. TRBV23-1 is an ORF, and what it does is uncertain. V gave up 0 bases and J gave up 0 bases, with 10 bases separating them. CDR3 length: 16 amino acids. The CDR3 sequence is CASSQSWHTSTDTQYF. DNA for the CDR3: TGCGCCAGCAGTCAATCGTGGCACACTAGCACAGATACGCAGTATTTT.

This clonotype was counted ten times or more. This rearrangement joins TRBV27 to TRBJ1-5; 7 nucleotides align to TRBD1. The germline CDR1 and CDR2 sequences are MNHEY and SMNVEV (reference sequence). The CDR3 contains 14 residues. The V gene end was trimmed by 7 bases and the J gene end by 0 bases; junction bases not matched to a gene: 3. This CDR3 reads CASTRGDSNQPQHF. CDR3 in DNA: TGTGCCAGCACCAGGGGGGATAGCAATCAGCCCCAGCATTTT.

Notes on this clonotype: Since a much larger clone is just one base distant, this may be a read error. V is TRBV20-1 and J is TRBJ2-5, with 10 bases matching TRBD1. With 1 base clipped from V and 7 bases from J, the junction kept 3 bases outside the gene matches. The CDR3 runs to 13 residues. Looked up from germline, CDR1 is DFQATT and CDR2 is SNEGSKA (reference sequence). Here the CDR3 DNA reads TGCAGTGCTAGAGGGACAGGGGGGAGGACCCAGTACTTC. Translated, it gives CSARGTGGRTQYF.

This clonotype has only a few counts. The chain recombines TRBV20-1 with TRBJ1-3, with D unclear. There are 14 residues in the CDR3. Germline CDR1 is DFQATT and CDR2 is SNEGSKA (reference sequence). Trimming cost V 5 bases and J 0 bases, with 11 bases left between them. The CDR3 spells CSAGREDSGNTIYF. The CDR3 DNA reads as TGCAGTGCTGGCCGGGAGGACTCTGGAAACACCATATATTTT.

With regard to this clonotype: Given a much more abundant clone one base away, this may be a read error. CDR3 in DNA: TGTGCCTGGTGTACACCTTCAGGGGCGGGAGAAAAACTGTTTTTT. Translation gives CAWCTPSGAGEKLFF. The chain has TRBV30 and TRBJ1-4, with a possible D match to TRBD1 (6 bases). The germline V gene encodes CDR1 GTSNPN and CDR2 SVGIG (reference sequence). CDR3 length equals 15 residues. V was pared by 5 bases and J by 8 bases, with 21 bases between.

This clonotype was detected ten times or more. The chain uses TRBV20-1 and TRBJ1-1; tentative D call: TRBD1 (6 bases). Germline CDR1 is DFQATT and CDR2 is SNEGSKA (reference sequence). CDR3 size: 13 residues. The V end lost 0 bases, the J end lost 7 bases, and 12 bases lay between the germline ends. CDR3 bases: TGCAGTGCTAGAGATCCGGGGGGCAATGAAGCTTTCTTT. It encodes CSARDPGGNEAFF.

This clonotype has just a few counts. The genes are TRBV5-1 and TRBJ2-3, with 11 bases fitting TRBD2. The germline V gene encodes CDR1 SGHRS and CDR2 YFSETQ. With 7 bases clipped from V and 2 bases from J, the junction kept 6 bases outside the gene matches. The CDR3 is 15 amino acids. CDR3 amino acids: CASGGLADSTDTQYF. CDR3 sequence (DNA): TGCGCCAGCGGGGGACTAGCGGATTCCACAGATACGCAGTATTTT.

The chain couples TRBV6-6 to TRBJ1-1, with D unresolved. Looked up from germline, CDR1 is MNHNY and CDR2 is SVGAGI (reference sequence). This CDR3 spans 13 amino acids. Trimming pared 6 bases from V and 3 bases from J, leaving 11 bases between. In DNA, the CDR3 is TGTGCCAGCAGCACTCACAAAGACACTGAAGCTTTCTTT. This sequence encodes CASSTHKDTEAFF.

The table lists this clonotype with a few counts. The chain is built from TRBV28 and TRBJ1-4; 8 bases line up with TRBD1. The V segment lost 4 bases and the J segment 7 bases; nucleotides outside the gene matches: 5. The CDR3 extends over 14 amino acids. Germline assignment: CDR1 MDHEN and CDR2 SYDVKM. For the CDR3, the DNA is TGTGCCAGCAGTTCGCAGGGGGCCCGTGAAAAACTGTTTTTT. This codes for CASSSQGAREKLFF.

This clonotype has a count of ten or more. Here the CDR3 DNA reads TGTGCCAGCAGCTTAATTGGACTCCCTTGGGAGCAGTACTTC. It codes for CASSLIGLPWEQYF. The chain joins TRBV7-2 to TRBJ2-7; perhaps TRBD2 as D (5 bases). This CDR3 comprises 14 residues. With 2 bases removed from V and 7 bases from J, the gap between germline ends came to 15 bases. From germline, CDR1 is SGHTA and CDR2 FQGNSA. The variable domain in full, completed from reference TRBV7-2 and TRBJ2-7, reads GAGVSQSPSNKVTEKGKDVELRCDPISGHTALYWYRQSLGQGLEFLIYFQGNSAPDKSGLPSDRFSAERTGGSVSTLTIQRTQQEDSAVYLCASSLIGLPWEQYFGPGTRLTVT.

The CDR3 region has the DNA TGCGCCAGCAGCTCAGGGACTAGCGGAAGCACAGATACGCAGTATTTT. Protein: CASSSGTSGSTDTQYF. V usage is TRBV5-1 and J usage is TRBJ2-3; the match to TRBD2 covers 11 bases. The CDR3 is 16 residues long. CDR1 is SGHRS, CDR2 YFSETQ, per germline. V dropped 3 bases and J dropped 0; count of bases not matched to a gene: 3. Looking up the rest from reference TRBV5-1 and TRBJ2-3 gives the full variable domain: KAGVTQTPRYLIKTRGQQVTLSCSPISGHRSVSWYQQTPGQGLQFLFEYFSETQRNKGNFPGRFSGRQFSNSRSEMNVSTLELGDSALYLCASSSGTSGSTDTQYFGPGTRLTVL.